This T cell receptor (beta chain) derives from a study of T cell responses to AZD1222 COVID-19 vaccine. Broader study findings: The study sampled repertoires only after the peak T cell response. Receipt of two AZD1222 doses was followed by a rise in Spike-specific TCR breadth and depth. The sample set comprised mostly white British donors with more females, and clonal diversity was possibly underestimated.

Libraries were prepared by immunoSEQ multiplex PCR; TCRdb keeps only in-frame clonotypes and omits some of them. Of approximately 200,000 clones listed, about 94% are singletons. This CDR3 region has 10 residues. Deletions cut 7 bases from V and 7 bases from J, with 7 bases between. Comments on this clone: Its cognate antigen is unknown.

The chain joins TRBV12-3 or TRBV12-4 to TRBJ1-1; a weak D match, TRBD1 (6 bases). This material consisted of peripheral blood, taken 28 days after the second dose of the MenACWY control vaccine. The sequence derives from an adult who received the MenACWY meningococcal vaccine as a control. CDR3 nucleotide sequence: TGTGCCAGCAAGGGGGGTGAAGCTTTCTTT. Its translation is CASKGGEAFF.